This T cell receptor beta chain was found in a study of early T cells in non-severe SARS-CoV-2 infection. TCRdb re-derived calls from the 5' RACE reads in MiXCR, one entry per CDR3 protein. This sample has 45,000 to 55,000 distinct CDR3 sequences, with roughly 6.2% found just once. The germline V and J ends were trimmed by 1 base and 1 base, with 7 bases remaining between them. The CDR3 is made up of 13 amino acids. CDR1 and CDR2 from the germline V gene are SQVTM and ANQGSEA. The table lists this clonotype with many counts. Sequenced sample: whole blood. The receptor comes from an adult who was a healthcare worker with PCR-confirmed SARS-CoV-2 infection or an uninfected control (not recorded which). The rearrangement uses TRBV29-1 and TRBJ1-2; D unresolved. CDR3 bases: TGCAGCGTTGAAGTCGACAATAACTATGGCTACACCTTC. Translation: CSVEVDNNYGYTF.